The source of this T cell receptor (beta chain) is a study of blood T cell repertoires in COVID-19. Profiled with immunoSEQ multiplex PCR; TCRdb holds only in-frame clones, not every one. The data show about 140,000 clones, about 80% seen once. Germline V CDR1 and CDR2: SGHTA, FQGNSA. This CDR3 comprises 15 residues. V gave up 2 bases and J gave up 7 bases, with 15 bases separating them. The rearrangement uses TRBV7-2 and TRBJ2-1; TRBD2 is a possible D gene (5 bases). Sequenced material: peripheral blood. The sequence was collected from a woman in her fifties or sixties with acute or convalescent COVID-19. In DNA, the CDR3 is TGTGCCAGCAGCTTATGGTGGGCATCGGGGAATGAGCAGTTCTTC. It translates to CASSLWWASGNEQFF.